This T cell receptor beta chain derives from a study of blood T cell repertoires in COVID-19. Study as a whole: Sites across the United States, Italy and Spain contributed samples from acute and convalescent COVID-19. The cDNA or gDNA used as material had been derived from T cells, B-cell-depleted T cells, or PBMCs.

Original handling: Researchers report that nucleated cell counts were estimated from reference gene primer amplification. The data were produced by immunoSEQ multiplex PCR, yet TCRdb's version contains in-frame clones alone and is incomplete. The D gene and trimming were derived from the DNA, and the V and J assignments and clone size from that table. The sample includes 200,000 to 250,000 clones, about 82% of them seen just once. CDR1 is MNHEY and CDR2 is SMNVEV in the germline V gene (reference sequence). The CDR3 length is 15 residues. Trimming removed 5 bases from V and 8 bases from J, with 16 bases in between. Seattle patients were enrolled while actively infected and followed longitudinally.

Sequencing input: peripheral blood. V gene TRBV27 combines with J gene TRBJ1-6; D perhaps matches TRBD1 (6 bases). This TCR derives from a woman between 65 and 79 years old with COVID-19, enrolled during active disease. DNA for the CDR3: TGTGCCAGCAGTCCCCTACAGGGTGTGGATTCACCCCTCCACTTT. The encoded protein is CASSPLQGVDSPLHF.